One and the same sample provided the 5 T cell receptor beta chains below, sequenced in a study of early T cells in non-severe SARS-CoV-2 infection. TCRdb re-called the 5' RACE reads through MiXCR, storing one row per CDR3 protein. The data show fewer than 85,000 distinct CDR3 sequences, about an eighth seen once. Sequences were obtained from whole blood. Receptors originate from an adult who was a healthcare worker with PCR-confirmed SARS-CoV-2 infection or an uninfected control (not recorded which).

The chain carries TRBV28 and TRBJ2-5, with D perhaps matching TRBD1 (6 bases). This CDR3 is 14 amino acids long. Germline V lookup: CDR1 MDHEN, CDR2 SYDVKM. V was clipped by 2 bases and J by 5 bases, with 12 bases between them. The CDR3 here is CASSLQTGPETQYF. CDR3 bases: TGTGCCAGCAGTTTACAGACAGGCCCGGAGACCCAGTACTTC.

This clonotype was seen ten or more times. The chain recombines TRBV2 with TRBJ1-1; D gene ambiguous. The CDR3 runs to 12 residues. Trimming took off 7 bases at V and 11 bases at J, with 17 bases between the two ends. In germline, CDR1 is SNHLY, CDR2 FYNNEI. The CDR3 is CASTEASARAFF. CDR3 nucleotide sequence: TGTGCCAGCACGGAAGCGTCCGCCCGGGCTTTCTTT.

This clonotype was detected only a few times. The CDR3 is CASSQEGLAGVREQYF. The DNA for the CDR3 is TGCGCCAGCAGCCAAGAAGGCCTAGCGGGGGTGCGAGAGCAGTACTTC. This chain uses TRBV4-1 with TRBJ2-7, with 10 bases that match TRBD2. J gave up 7 bases and V 0 bases, and 9 bases lay outside the gene matches. Germline CDR1 reads MGHRA; CDR2 reads YSYEKL. The CDR3 has 16 residues.

In its sample, this clonotype was seen a few times. The genes are TRBV5-1 and TRBJ2-1; 9 nucleotides align to TRBD1. Germline V gene data show CDR1 as SGHRS and CDR2 as YFSETQ. V trimming: 5 bases; J trimming: 2 bases; junction bases outside the gene matches: 5. CDR3 size: 15 residues. The CDR3 nucleotides read TGCGCCAGCAGGTCGGGACAGGGAGCCTACAATGAGCAGTTCTTC. This sequence encodes CASRSGQGAYNEQFF.

This clonotype has at least ten counts. V and J are TRBV7-2 and TRBJ2-7; D gene unclear. V lost 3 bases, J lost 0 bases, and 6 bases lay in between. The CDR3 extends over 13 amino acids. Per the germline V gene, CDR1 is SGHTA and CDR2 is FQGNSA. The CDR3 region is CASSLTDSYEQYF. DNA of the CDR3: TGTGCCAGCAGCTTGACGGACTCCTACGAGCAGTACTTC.